The 31 T cell receptor beta chains below come from one sample, sequenced in a study of blood T cell repertoires in COVID-19. Repertoires were generated with immunoSEQ multiplex PCR, while TCRdb's copy carries only in-frame clones and drops some. The sample comprises about 210,000 clones, 83% of which are singletons, and roughly 2.7% rests with the top ten. The sequencing input was peripheral blood. These receptors came from a woman aged 35 to 49 with active or convalescent COVID-19.

V and J are TRBV7-8 and TRBJ2-1, with 9 bases lining up with TRBD1. The CDR3 runs 15 residues. CDR1 is SGHVS, CDR2 FQNEAQ, per germline. V lost 5 bases to trimming and J lost 4 bases; unmatched junction nucleotides: 6. The CDR3 sequence: CASSATGGSYNEQFF. CDR3 DNA: TGTGCCAGCAGCGCCACAGGGGGCTCATACAATGAGCAGTTCTTC.

This clone came up a few times. The chain joins TRBV5-4 to TRBJ2-7; 13 bases line up with TRBD2. There are 16 residues in the CDR3. Germline CDR1 and CDR2: SGHNT and YYREEE (reference sequence). With 4 bases clipped from V and 2 bases from J, the junction kept 6 bases outside the gene matches. CDR3 sequence (DNA): TGTGCCAGCAGCGGTCGGACTAGCGGGAGCACCTACGAGCAGTACTTC. Translation: CASSGRTSGSTYEQYF.

Turning to this clone: The identical CDR3 is also encoded by other nucleotide sequences in the sample. V and J are TRBV9 and TRBJ1-1, with 11 bases identical to TRBD1. Germline loops: CDR1 SGDLS, CDR2 YYNGEE. This CDR3 has 14 amino acids. Germline trimming cut 5 bases from V and 4 bases from J; bases unmatched to any gene: 4. The DNA for the CDR3 is TGTGCCAGCAGTGCTGGGACAGGGGGCACTGAAGCTTTCTTT. It encodes CASSAGTGGTEAFF.

The chain's CDR3 is CASSISSYEQYF. The CDR3 nucleotides read TGTGCCAGTAGTATTAGCTCCTACGAGCAGTACTTC. The gene calls are TRBV19 and TRBJ2-7; D gene ambiguous. Trimming cost V 3 bases and J 0 bases, with 3 bases left between them. Germline-derived CDR1 and CDR2 are LNHDA and SQIVND (reference sequence). CDR3 length equals 12 residues.

The rearrangement uses TRBV6-5 and TRBJ2-7, with 7 bases matching TRBD2. The junction had 2 bases not matched to a gene; V was cut back by 0 bases and J by 0 bases. CDR3 length: 15 residues. Germline values: CDR1 MNHEY, CDR2 SVGAGI. Here the CDR3 reads CASSYSAGASYEQYF. The CDR3 DNA sequence: TGTGCCAGCAGTTACTCGGCGGGAGCCTCCTACGAGCAGTACTTC.

This clone occurred once. The chain's CDR3 is CASSSTSGLLRHEQFF. The CDR3 DNA sequence: TGTGCCAGCAGCTCGACTAGCGGTCTTCTTAGGCATGAGCAGTTCTTC. The V and J genes are TRBV11-3 and TRBJ2-1; 9 bases align to TRBD2. Germline-derived CDR1 and CDR2 are SGHNT and YENEEA. CDR3 size: 16 residues. Losses at the gene ends were 4 bases for V and 8 bases for J; bases not matched to a gene: 12.

The chain has TRBV7-6 and TRBJ1-4; no reliable D call. CDR1 is SGHVS, CDR2 FNYEAQ, per germline. Trimming removed 3 bases from V and 8 bases from J, with 13 bases in between. CDR3 length: 14 amino acids. The CDR3 coding sequence is TGTGCCAGCAGCTTTCGGCCTAGTGAGGAAAAACTGTTTTTT. The encoded protein is CASSFRPSEEKLFF.

The chain is built from TRBV9 and TRBJ2-1; tentatively, D is TRBD2 (6 bases). Germline V gene sequence: CDR1 SGDLS, CDR2 YYNGEE. The V end was cut by 7 bases, the J end by 4 bases, with 21 bases between. The CDR3 totals 16 residues. The CDR3 nucleotides are TGTGCCAGCGCCCCGGGGGTGACAGACCCTTACAATGAGCAGTTCTTC. The encoded protein is CASAPGVTDPYNEQFF.

J is TRBJ2-1 and V is TRBV3-1 (or the pseudogene TRBV3-2), with 9 bases matching TRBD2. The junction had 5 bases not matched to a gene; V was cut back by 1 base and J by 10 bases. The germline V gene has CDR1 LGHDT and CDR2 YNNKEL (reference sequence). This CDR3 region has 14 residues. The chain's CDR3 is CASSQVTSGREQFF. CDR3 DNA sequence: TGTGCCAGCAGCCAAGTCACGAGCGGGAGGGAGCAGTTCTTC.

The chain recombines TRBV3-1 (or the pseudogene TRBV3-2) with TRBJ1-2; 11 positions agree with TRBD1. This CDR3 has 14 amino acids. Trimming at V came to 1 base and at J to 8 bases, leaving 3 bases not matched to a gene. CDR1 is LGHDT and CDR2 is YNNKEL in the germline V gene (reference sequence). CDR3 in amino acids: CASSQGGTGGGYTF. The CDR3 DNA sequence: TGTGCCAGCAGCCAAGGCGGGACAGGGGGGGGCTACACCTTC.

This clone was recorded only once. The chain couples TRBV29-1 to TRBJ2-1, with 7 positions matching TRBD1. Trimming took 5 bases from V and 3 from J; bases not matched to a gene: 7. The CDR3 contains 14 residues. Germline CDR1 SQVTM, CDR2 ANQGSEA. CDR3 DNA: TGCAGCGTTCTTAACCAGGGGGACTACAATGAGCAGTTCTTC. This codes for CSVLNQGDYNEQFF.

This clone was observed a single time. V is TRBV6-1 and J is TRBJ1-2; D perhaps matches TRBD1 (5 bases). Deletions cut 4 bases from V and 0 bases from J, with 18 bases between. CDR1 and CDR2 from the germline V gene are MNHNS and SASEGT. The CDR3 is 17 amino acids. The CDR3 here is CASSVQADSTANYGYTF. CDR3 nucleotides: TGTGCCAGCAGTGTACAAGCTGACAGTACAGCTAACTATGGCTACACCTTC.

This clone came up a few times. The chain is built from TRBV5-4 and TRBJ1-2; 9 bases agree with TRBD1. CDR3 size: 15 residues. Looked up from germline, CDR1 is SGHNT and CDR2 is YYREEE (reference sequence). Trimming at V came to 1 base and at J to 8 bases, leaving 9 bases not matched to a gene. The CDR3 spells CASSLMGQGGNGYTF. CDR3 coding DNA: TGTGCCAGCAGCTTGATGGGACAGGGAGGGAACGGCTACACCTTC. Full variable domain (outside the CDR3, taken from reference TRBV5-4 and TRBJ1-2): ETGVTQSPTHLIKTRGQQVTLRCSSQSGHNTVSWYQQALGQGPQFIFQYYREEENGRGNFPPRFSGLQFPNYSSELNVNALELDDSALYLCASSLMGQGGNGYTFGSGTRLTVV.

The chain uses TRBV2 and TRBJ1-6; 10 bases agree with TRBD1. The V gene end was trimmed by 4 bases and the J gene end by 10 bases; junction bases not matched to a gene: 13. CDR1 and CDR2 (germline): SNHLY, FYNNEI. The CDR3 is 17 residues long. This CDR3 is CASSALQTGGGGSPLHF. In DNA, the CDR3 is TGTGCCAGCAGTGCCCTGCAGACAGGGGGCGGAGGGTCACCCCTCCACTTT.

The chain is built from TRBV9 and TRBJ2-2; a weak D match, TRBD1 (6 bases). Germline V CDR1 and CDR2: SGDLS, YYNGEE. V was trimmed by 2 bases and J by 5 bases, leaving 13 bases between them. The CDR3 runs 15 residues. The CDR3 coding sequence is TGTGCCAGCAGCGTCGGACAGATCGGAACCGGGGAGCTGTTTTTT. As protein: CASSVGQIGTGELFF. The variable domain in full, completed from reference TRBV9 and TRBJ2-2, reads DSGVTQTPKHLITATGQRVTLRCSPRSGDLSVYWYQQSLDQGLQFLIQYYNGEERAKGNILERFSAQQFPDLHSELNLSSLELGDSALYFCASSVGQIGTGELFFGEGSRLTVL.

The rearrangement uses TRBV2 and TRBJ2-3; a possible D gene is TRBD1 (5 bases). This CDR3 comprises 13 residues. Germline loops: CDR1 SNHLY, CDR2 FYNNEI. Trimming removed 11 bases from V and 2 bases from J, with 14 bases in between. The DNA of the CDR3 is TGTGCCGGAGAACAGGAAATCACAGATACGCAGTATTTT. Translation: CAGEQEITDTQYF. Supplemented by reference TRBV2 and TRBJ2-3, the full variable domain reads EPEVTQTPSHQVTQMGQEVILRCVPISNHLYFYWYRQILGQKVEFLVSFYNNEISEKSEIFDDQFSVERPDGSNFTLKIRSTKLEDSAMYFCAGEQEITDTQYFGPGTRLTVL.

The gene calls are TRBV6-5 and TRBJ1-1; 7 bases fit TRBD1. Trimming removed 7 bases from V and 5 bases from J; junction bases left unmatched: 10. Germline V gives CDR1 MNHEY, CDR2 SVGAGI. The CDR3 has 14 residues. As DNA, the CDR3 is TGTGCCAGCACTAACCTAGGGGGCCGGACTGAAGCTTTCTTT. It translates to CASTNLGGRTEAFF.

There are a few counts of this clone. The genes are TRBV29-1 and TRBJ1-4; a weak D match, TRBD1 (6 bases). Trimming pared 2 bases from V and 12 bases from J, leaving 10 bases between. The CDR3 is 11 amino acids. The germline V gene encodes CDR1 SQVTM and CDR2 ANQGSEA. The chain's CDR3 is CSVESPGELFF. The CDR3 bases are TGCAGCGTTGAATCCCCAGGGGAACTGTTTTTT. The whole variable domain, filled in from reference TRBV29-1 and TRBJ1-4, reads SAVISQKPSRDICQRGTSLTIQCQVDSQVTMMFWYRQQPGQSLTLIATANQGSEATYESGFVIDKFPISRPNLTFSTLTVSNMSPEDSSIYLCSVESPGELFFGSGTQLSVL.

The rearrangement joins TRBV10-3 to TRBJ1-1; the match to TRBD1 covers 10 bases. V lost 7 bases, J lost 3 bases, and 5 bases stayed unmatched. The germline CDR1 and CDR2 sequences are ENHRY and SYGVKD. The CDR3 is made up of 14 amino acids. This CDR3 is CAITFGQGDTEAFF. The CDR3 DNA reads as TGTGCCATCACCTTCGGACAGGGGGACACTGAAGCTTTCTTT.

This clone was counted once. The chain joins TRBV5-1 to TRBJ2-5; TRBD1 matches 10 bases. The CDR3 contains 15 residues. CDR1 and CDR2 from the germline V gene are SGHRS and YFSETQ. The ends lost 2 bases at V and 3 bases at J; junction bases unmatched: 4. The CDR3 loop is CASSLSGTGEETQYF. CDR3 DNA sequence: TGCGCCAGCAGCTTATCCGGGACAGGGGAAGAGACCCAGTACTTC.

Regarding this clone: A read error may produce the germline difference seen at one junction end. The rearrangement uses TRBV23-1 and TRBJ2-6; TRBD2 matches 8 bases. TRBV23-1 is given ORF status, its function remaining uncertain. The CDR3 runs 18 residues. The CDR3 is CASSQATSEHSGVNVLTF. The CDR3 bases are TGCGCCAGCAGTCAAGCGACTAGCGAGCACTCTGGGGTCAACGTCCTGACTTTC.

The chain carries TRBV11-2 and TRBJ2-6; 7 bases are shared with TRBD2. CDR1 and CDR2 from the germline V gene are SGHAT and FQNNGV. The CDR3 totals 16 residues. Unmatched junction bases numbered 5, after V lost 5 bases and J lost 1 base. CDR3 region: CASSTGGGSGANVLTF. As DNA, the CDR3 is TGTGCCAGCAGCACGGGAGGTGGATCTGGGGCCAACGTCCTGACTTTC.

V usage is TRBV4-2 and J usage is TRBJ2-3; TRBD1 agrees at 7 bases. Trimming took 4 bases from V and 1 from J; bases not matched to a gene: 8. CDR1 LGHNA and CDR2 YNFKEQ come from the germline V gene. The CDR3 sequence is 16 residues long. CDR3 region: CASSLHSGTGTDTQYF. DNA for the CDR3: TGTGCCAGCAGCCTGCATTCCGGGACAGGCACAGATACGCAGTATTTT.

The V and J genes are TRBV25-1 and TRBJ2-6; D uncertain. V lost 6 bases, J lost 0 bases, and 3 bases lay in between. The CDR3 contains 13 residues. Germline V lookup: CDR1 MGHDK, CDR2 SYGVNS. The CDR3 DNA follows: TGTGCCAGCAGCAACTCTGGGGCCAACGTCCTGACTTTC. Protein: CASSNSGANVLTF.

The chain joins TRBV14 to TRBJ1-4; 8 positions match TRBD1. The junction had 5 bases not matched to a gene; V was cut back by 5 bases and J by 0 bases. This CDR3 comprises 16 residues. Germline V gives CDR1 SGHDN, CDR2 FVKESK. This chain's CDR3 is CASSVQQGATNEKLFF. In nucleotides, the CDR3 is TGTGCCAGCAGCGTACAACAGGGGGCAACTAATGAAAAACTGTTTTTT.

The chain is built from TRBV5-4 and TRBJ2-3; 15 nucleotides agree with TRBD2. V shed 5 bases and J 0 bases; nucleotides not matched to a gene: 4. There are 17 residues in the CDR3. Germline lookup yields CDR1 SGHNT and CDR2 YYREEE (reference sequence). The CDR3 loop is CASRSGTSGRSTDTQYF. CDR3 coding DNA: TGTGCCAGCAGGTCCGGGACTAGCGGGAGGAGCACAGATACGCAGTATTTT.

This clone has a single count. This rearrangement joins TRBV4-2 to TRBJ2-4; 8 bases match TRBD2. The CDR3 totals 18 residues. Germline V CDR1 and CDR2: LGHNA, YNFKEQ. V lost 2 bases and J lost 4; bases outside the gene matches: 13. This chain's CDR3 is CASSQRGAGGPLKNIQYF. CDR3 DNA sequence: TGTGCCAGCAGCCAAAGAGGGGCGGGGGGCCCCCTTAAAAACATTCAGTACTTC.

The chain couples TRBV6-5 to TRBJ1-6; tentative D call: TRBD1 (5 bases). This CDR3 is built from 15 residues. Germline V gives CDR1 MNHEY, CDR2 SVGAGI. The V end lost 5 bases, the J end lost 0 bases, and 8 bases lay between the germline ends. The CDR3 is CASSRGGSYNSPLHF. In DNA, the CDR3 is TGTGCCAGCAGTAGGGGCGGCTCCTATAATTCACCCCTCCACTTT.

The chain is built from TRBV27 and TRBJ2-3; 11 bases align to TRBD2. The germline CDR1 and CDR2 sequences are MNHEY and SMNVEV (reference sequence). Trimming removed 5 bases from V and 8 bases from J; junction bases left unmatched: 12. The CDR3 is made up of 16 amino acids. This CDR3 reads CASSKSAGTSGFTQYF. The CDR3 DNA sequence: TGTGCCAGCAGTAAGAGTGCCGGGACTAGCGGATTTACGCAGTATTTT.

This clone came up a few times. The chain combines TRBV2 with TRBJ2-1; D uncertain. V gave up 6 bases and J gave up 8 bases, with 11 bases separating them. This CDR3 is built from 12 residues. Germline values: CDR1 SNHLY, CDR2 FYNNEI. The CDR3 sequence is CASSALSDEQFF. CDR3 bases: TGTGCCAGCAGCGCCCTCAGCGATGAGCAGTTCTTC.

The V gene is TRBV6-5, the J gene TRBJ2-7, with TRBD1 identical over 7 bases. Germline CDR1 and CDR2: MNHEY and SVGAGI. This CDR3 spans 14 amino acids. After removal of 2 bases from V and 3 bases from J, the junction contained 4 bases not matched to a gene. The DNA of the CDR3 is TGTGCCAGCAGTTACCGCAACAGGGGCTACGAGCAGTACTTC. Protein: CASSYRNRGYEQYF.